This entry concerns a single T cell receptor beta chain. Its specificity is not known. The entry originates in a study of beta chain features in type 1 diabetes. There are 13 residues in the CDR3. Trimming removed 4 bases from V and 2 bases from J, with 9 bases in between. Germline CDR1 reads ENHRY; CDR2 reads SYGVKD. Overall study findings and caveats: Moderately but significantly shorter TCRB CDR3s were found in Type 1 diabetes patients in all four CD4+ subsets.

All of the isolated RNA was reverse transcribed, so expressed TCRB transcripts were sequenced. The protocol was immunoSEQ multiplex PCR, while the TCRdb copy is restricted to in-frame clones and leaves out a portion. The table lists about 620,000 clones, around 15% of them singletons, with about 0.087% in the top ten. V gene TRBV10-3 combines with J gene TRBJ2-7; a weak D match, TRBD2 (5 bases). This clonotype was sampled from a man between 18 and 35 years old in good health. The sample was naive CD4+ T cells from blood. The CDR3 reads CAISGGPPYEQYF. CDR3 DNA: TGTGCCATCAGTGGCGGGCCACCCTACGAGCAGTACTTC.